This TCR beta chain emerged from a study of cytomegalovirus exposure and HLA in healthy donors. Study details: Earlier findings included about 120 million unique TCR beta sequences obtained from about 180 million T cells. Study-level findings and limits: The sole available immune exposure information was CMV serostatus.

Concerning this clone: Its antigen is unidentified.

Primers: 60 Vbeta forward and 13 Jbeta reverse. Clones were sequenced by immunoSEQ multiplex PCR, and TCRdb holds only the in-frame ones, with some missing. This sample's clone table lists about 200,000 clones. Though probably carrying unrecorded immune exposures, donors were nominally healthy at sampling. The sequencing input was PBMCs. The receptor comes from a woman aged 30 to 39 in good health and CMV-seropositive.

The CDR3 sequence is CASSHSKGHLPTDTQYF. CDR3 nucleotides: TGCGCCAGCAGCCACTCAAAGGGACACCTCCCCACAGATACGCAGTATTTT. This chain connects TRBV4-1 to TRBJ2-3; maybe TRBD1 (6 bases). There are 17 residues in the CDR3. From germline, CDR1 is MGHRA and CDR2 YSYEKL. Trimming left V 3 bases short and J 2 bases short, with 18 bases between.